This record covers a single TCR beta chain. This table comes from immunoSEQ multiplex PCR, and its TCRdb copy is limited to in-frame clones, with some not included. This table has hundreds of thousands of clones, about 87% appearing once. This CDR3 region has 13 residues. V lost 10 bases to trimming and J lost 5 bases; unmatched junction nucleotides: 7. The germline V gene encodes CDR1 LNHDA and CDR2 SQIVND (reference sequence). These data belong to a study of blood T cell repertoires in COVID-19. The sequenced sample was peripheral blood. This receptor was taken from a man in his fifties or sixties with acute or convalescent COVID-19. The chain links TRBV19 to TRBJ2-3, with 9 bases aligning to TRBD1. The CDR3 DNA reads TGTGCCACCATGGACAGGGGAGGAGATACGCAGTATTTT. Protein product: CATMDRGGDTQYF.